A selection of T cell receptor beta chains follows, all from one sample in a study of beta chain features in type 1 diabetes. Clones were read by immunoSEQ multiplex PCR, and TCRdb kept only the in-frame ones, dropping some. The table shows 310,000 or so clones, with roughly 8% occurring only once. Sequenced sample: central memory CD4+ T cells from blood. All receptors derive from a woman aged 18-30 years in good health. The CDR3 runs from the conserved cysteine through the conserved F or W. A D gene is named only where the DNA matches it firmly. The size field is filled for only some rows; it gives once, few, many or a size class.

J | V | size | D | CDR3 | DNA
TRBJ2-3 | TRBV28 | NA | TRBD2 | CASSIAGLTDTQYF | TGTGCCAGCAGTATAGCGGGCCTCACAGATACGCAGTATTTT
TRBJ1-5 | TRBV5-4 | NA | NA | CASSQDGWEVGQPQHF | TGTGCCAGCAGCCAAGATGGGTGGGAGGTAGGTCAGCCCCAGCATTTT
TRBJ1-1 | TRBV11-2 | NA | TRBD1 | CASSLTTGSTEAFF | TGTGCCAGCAGCCTTACGACAGGGAGTACTGAAGCTTTCTTT
TRBJ2-5 | TRBV7-2 | few | NA | CASSLGPQETQYF | TGTGCCAGCAGCTTAGGGCCACAAGAGACCCAGTACTTC
TRBJ1-2 | TRBV4-2 | few | TRBD1 | CASSLDKGAGYTF | TGTGCCAGCAGCTTGGACAAGGGGGCAGGCTACACCTTC
TRBJ2-1 | TRBV5-1 | many | NA | CASSLGTVYNEQFF | TGCGCCAGCAGCTTGGGGACAGTCTACAATGAGCAGTTCTTC
TRBJ2-3 | TRBV9 | NA | TRBD1 | CASSTRQGDHTDTQYF | TGTGCCAGCAGCACACGACAGGGCGATCACACAGATACGCAGTATTTT
TRBJ2-1 | TRBV10-3 | few | TRBD1 | CATLQGVGNEQFF | TGTGCCACCCTACAGGGGGTCGGGAATGAGCAGTTCTTC
TRBJ2-7 | TRBV4-2 | NA | NA | CASSQGMGRRGLSYEQYF | TGTGCCAGCAGCCAAGGAATGGGGCGGCGGGGGCTCTCCTACGAGCAGTACTTC
TRBJ2-7 | TRBV7-6 | few | TRBD2 | CASSPGGGVEQYF | TGTGCCAGCAGCCCCGGGGGGGGCGTCGAGCAGTACTTC
TRBJ2-1 | TRBV4-3 | few | NA | CASSQDRTASYNEQFF | TGCGCCAGCAGCCAAGATCGGACCGCGTCCTACAATGAGCAGTTCTTC
TRBJ2-5 | TRBV9 | NA | TRBD2 | CASSPGLGKETQYF | TGTGCCAGCAGCCCGGGACTAGGCAAAGAGACCCAGTACTTC
TRBJ2-2 | TRBV9 | NA | NA | CASSRRDSPYDTGELFF | TGTGCCAGCAGCCGGAGGGACAGCCCCTATGACACCGGGGAGCTGTTTTTT
TRBJ2-7 | TRBV9 | few | TRBD1 | CASSERPDRAYEQYF | TGTGCCAGCAGCGAGCGCCCGGACAGGGCCTACGAGCAGTACTTC
TRBJ2-2 | TRBV9 | few | TRBD1 | CASSQLLQGFTGELFF | TGTGCCAGCAGCCAACTACTACAGGGGTTCACCGGGGAGCTGTTTTTT
TRBJ2-3 | TRBV6-5 | few | TRBD1 | CASSYRGLSDTQYF | TGTGCCAGCAGTTACAGGGGGCTCTCAGATACGCAGTATTTT
TRBJ1-2 | TRBV7-2 | NA | TRBD1 | CASSSTGVYGYTF | TGTGCCAGCAGCTCCACAGGGGTCTATGGCTACACCTTC
TRBJ1-2 | TRBV7-2 | few | TRBD1 | CASSPRTGGPYGYTF | TGTGCCAGCAGCCCCCGGACAGGGGGCCCCTATGGCTACACCTTC
TRBJ2-1 | TRBV5-4 | NA | TRBD2 | CASSLGRTSGYNEQFF | TGTGCCAGCAGCCTGGGGCGGACTAGCGGATACAATGAGCAGTTCTTC
TRBJ2-1 | TRBV2 | few | TRBD2 | CASSGPSGLVNSYNEQFF | TGTGCCAGCAGCGGTCCTAGCGGGCTCGTTAACTCCTACAATGAGCAGTTCTTC
TRBJ2-1 | TRBV7-2 | few | TRBD1 | CASSPTGVGEQFF | TGTGCCAGCAGCCCCACAGGGGTCGGTGAGCAGTTCTTC
TRBJ1-2 | TRBV19 | few | NA | CASSIAGYMPGHAFYGYTF | TGTGCCAGTAGTATAGCGGGCTATATGCCGGGACACGCCTTTTATGGCTACACCTTC
TRBJ2-1 | TRBV4-3 | NA | TRBD2 | CASSHRPGLDEQFF | TGCGCCAGCAGCCACCGACCCGGACTAGATGAGCAGTTCTTC
TRBJ2-7 | TRBV25-1 | NA | TRBD1 | CASSELGTGAYEQYF | TGTGCCAGCAGTGAATTGGGGACAGGGGCCTACGAGCAGTACTTC
TRBJ1-1 | TRBV20-1 | few | NA | CSARREGEAFF | TGCAGTGCCCGACGTGAGGGAGAAGCTTTCTTT
TRBJ1-4 | TRBV28 | few | TRBD1 | CASSHPPGQINEKLFF | TGTGCCAGCAGTCACCCCCCGGGACAGATTAATGAAAAACTGTTTTTT
TRBJ1-2 | TRBV5-6 | few | TRBD1 | CASSSGQGLGYTF | TGTGCCAGCAGCTCCGGACAGGGGCTTGGCTACACCTTC
TRBJ2-7 | TRBV6-5 | NA | TRBD2 | CASSFKTSGSKQYF | TGTGCCAGCAGTTTCAAGACTAGCGGGAGCAAGCAGTACTTC
TRBJ2-5 | TRBV5-1 | NA | TRBD1 | CASSLHRGVETQYF | TGCGCCAGCAGCTTGCACAGGGGCGTGGAGACCCAGTACTTC
TRBJ1-2 | TRBV2 | NA | NA | CASSELARGLSYYGYTF | TGTGCCAGCAGTGAATTGGCCAGGGGCCTCTCTTACTATGGCTACACCTTC
TRBJ2-5 | TRBV4-2 | few | TRBD1 | CASSRVTATGAPGTQYF | TGTGCCAGCAGCCGTGTTACCGCGACAGGGGCCCCTGGGACCCAGTACTTC
TRBJ1-2 | TRBV9 | NA | NA | CASSPPPGGNYGYTF | TGTGCCAGCAGCCCCCCCCCGGGCGGGAACTATGGCTACACCTTC
TRBJ2-2 | TRBV7-3 | few | TRBD2 | CASSPWEGTSGELFF | TGTGCCAGCAGCCCCTGGGAGGGGACGTCCGGGGAGCTGTTTTTT
TRBJ2-2 | TRBV9 | NA | TRBD1 | CASSLTGQNTGELFF | TGTGCCAGCAGTTTGACAGGGCAAAACACCGGGGAGCTGTTTTTT
TRBJ2-7 | TRBV7-2 | NA | NA | CASSLLGQGSHEQYF | TGTGCCAGCAGCTTATTGGGGCAGGGCTCCCACGAGCAGTACTTC
TRBJ2-1 | TRBV7-9 | NA | TRBD2 | CASSTQREGNEQFF | TGTGCCAGCAGCACTCAGCGGGAGGGCAATGAGCAGTTCTTC
TRBJ1-5 | TRBV2 | NA | NA | CASSYRVFGDQPQHF | TGTGCCAGCAGTTACAGGGTCTTTGGGGATCAGCCCCAGCATTTT
TRBJ2-1 | TRBV7-2 | few | NA | CASSLVVEFAEQFF | TGTGCCAGCAGCTTAGTAGTGGAGTTTGCCGAGCAGTTCTTC
TRBJ2-6 | TRBV30 | few | NA | CAWSGVSSGANVLTF | TGTGCCTGGAGTGGCGTGAGCTCTGGGGCCAACGTCCTGACTTTC
TRBJ2-1 | TRBV6-6 | many | TRBD2 | CASSSAGLAGNEQFF | TGTGCCAGCAGTTCCGCCGGACTAGCGGGCAATGAGCAGTTCTTC
TRBJ2-1 | TRBV29-1 | NA | NA | CSVELDSVNEQFF | TGCAGCGTCGAACTCGACAGCGTCAATGAGCAGTTCTTC
TRBJ2-3 | TRBV29-1 | few | NA | CSVTPTSGPDTQYF | TGCAGCGTTACCCCTACCAGCGGCCCCGATACGCAGTATTTT
TRBJ1-5 | TRBV18 | few | NA | CATAEGQSQPQHF | TGTGCCACCGCGGAGGGCCAGAGTCAGCCCCAGCATTTT
TRBJ2-7 | TRBV10-3 | many | NA | CASAREVYEQYF | TGTGCCAGCGCCCGGGAAGTATACGAGCAGTACTTC
TRBJ2-7 | TRBV28 | NA | TRBD2 | CASSPPGTSGYEQYF | TGTGCCAGCAGTCCGCCCGGGACTAGCGGTTACGAGCAGTACTTC
TRBJ1-1 | TRBV6-5 | NA | TRBD1 | CASSYSRTGMVTEAFF | TGTGCCAGCAGTTACTCCCGGACAGGGATGGTCACTGAAGCTTTCTTT
TRBJ2-3 | TRBV4-2 | NA | NA | CASSQVRGSTDTQYF | TGTGCCAGCAGCCAAGTAAGGGGAAGCACAGATACGCAGTATTTT
TRBJ2-2 | TRBV5-6 | NA | NA | CASSLTGLTTGELFF | TGTGCCAGCAGCCTTACGGGCCTTACCACCGGGGAGCTGTTTTTT
TRBJ2-3 | TRBV6-1 | few | NA | CASSDGIGDTQYF | TGTGCCAGCAGTGACGGGATCGGAGATACGCAGTATTTT
TRBJ1-5 | TRBV29-1 | few | NA | CSVFDPGLNQPQHF | TGCAGCGTCTTTGACCCGGGACTCAATCAGCCCCAGCATTTT
TRBJ2-1 | TRBV7-2 | few | NA | CASSFFREGEQFF | TGTGCCAGCAGCTTTTTTCGTGAAGGCGAGCAGTTCTTC
TRBJ2-7 | TRBV9 | few | TRBD2 | CASSVAAGGVYEQYF | TGTGCCAGCAGCGTAGCCGCGGGAGGAGTTTACGAGCAGTACTTC
TRBJ2-1 | TRBV27 | NA | TRBD2 | CASSLFLAGYNEQFF | TGTGCCAGCAGTTTATTTCTAGCGGGGTATAATGAGCAGTTCTTC
TRBJ1-4 | TRBV6-1 | many | NA | CASSYTPNEKLFF | TGTGCCAGCAGCTACACACCGAATGAAAAACTGTTTTTT
TRBJ2-3 | TRBV7-2 | NA | TRBD2 | CASSRTSGTPTDTQYF | TGTGCCAGCAGCAGGACTAGCGGGACCCCCACAGATACGCAGTATTTT
TRBJ2-5 | TRBV9 | few | NA | CASSPSGTQETQYF | TGTGCCAGCAGCCCGTCCGGGACCCAAGAGACCCAGTACTTC
TRBJ2-1 | TRBV7-3 | many | TRBD1 | CASSLGQSSNEQFF | TGTGCCAGCAGCCTGGGACAGAGTAGCAATGAGCAGTTCTTC
TRBJ2-4 | TRBV18 | NA | TRBD1 | CASSPSGQGKNIQYF | TGTGCCAGCTCACCATCCGGACAGGGGAAAAACATTCAGTACTTC
TRBJ2-3 | TRBV5-4 | few | TRBD2 | CASRKTSSRGTDTQYF | TGTGCCAGCAGGAAGACTAGCTCTAGAGGTACAGATACGCAGTATTTT
TRBJ2-1 | TRBV27 | NA | TRBD1 | CASSFFGTGGLAGPRSSYNEQFF | TGTGCCAGCAGTTTTTTCGGGACAGGGGGGCTAGCGGGACCTCGTAGCTCCTACAATGAGCAGTTCTTC